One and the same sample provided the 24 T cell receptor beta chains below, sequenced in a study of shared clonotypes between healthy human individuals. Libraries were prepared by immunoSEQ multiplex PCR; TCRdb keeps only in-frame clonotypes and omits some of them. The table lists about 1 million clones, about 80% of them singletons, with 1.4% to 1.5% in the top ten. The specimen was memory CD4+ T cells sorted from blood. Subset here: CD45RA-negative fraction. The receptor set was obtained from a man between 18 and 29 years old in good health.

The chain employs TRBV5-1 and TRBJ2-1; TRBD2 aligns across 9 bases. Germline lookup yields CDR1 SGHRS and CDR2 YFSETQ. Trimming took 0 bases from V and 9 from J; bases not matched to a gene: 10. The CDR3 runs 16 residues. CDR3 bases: TGCGCCAGCAGCTTGGTTGACTCTAGCGGGGCTCCTGAGCAGTTCTTC. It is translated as CASSLVDSSGAPEQFF.

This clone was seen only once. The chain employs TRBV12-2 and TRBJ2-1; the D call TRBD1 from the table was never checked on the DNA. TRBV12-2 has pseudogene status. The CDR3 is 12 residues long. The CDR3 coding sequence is TGTGCAAGTCGCGCGGACAGGCTTGAGCAGTTCTTC. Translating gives CASRADRLEQFF.

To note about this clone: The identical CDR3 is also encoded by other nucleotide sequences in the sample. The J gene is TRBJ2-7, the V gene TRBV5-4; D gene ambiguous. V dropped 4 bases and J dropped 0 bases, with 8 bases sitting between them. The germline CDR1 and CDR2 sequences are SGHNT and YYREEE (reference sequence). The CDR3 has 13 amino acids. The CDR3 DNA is TGTGCCAGCAGCCTGGTTGACTCCTACGAGCAGTACTTC. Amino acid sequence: CASSLVDSYEQYF.

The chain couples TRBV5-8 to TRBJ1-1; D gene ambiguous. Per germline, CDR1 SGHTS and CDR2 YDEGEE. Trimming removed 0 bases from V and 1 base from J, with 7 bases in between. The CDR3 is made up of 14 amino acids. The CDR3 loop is CASSLGIANTEAFF. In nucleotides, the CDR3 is TGTGCCAGCAGCTTGGGGATTGCGAACACTGAAGCTTTCTTT. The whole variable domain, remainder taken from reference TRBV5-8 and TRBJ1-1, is EAGVTQSPTHLIKTRGQQATLRCSPISGHTSVYWYQQALGLGLQFLLWYDEGEERNRGNFPPRFSGRQFPNYSSELNVNALELEDSALYLCASSLGIANTEAFFGQGTRLTVV.

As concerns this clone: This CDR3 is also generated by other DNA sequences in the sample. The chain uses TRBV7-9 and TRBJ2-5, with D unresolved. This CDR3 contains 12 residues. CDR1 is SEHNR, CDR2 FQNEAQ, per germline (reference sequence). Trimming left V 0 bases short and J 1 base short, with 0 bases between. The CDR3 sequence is CASSLAQETQYF. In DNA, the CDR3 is TGTGCCAGCAGCTTAGCCCAAGAGACCCAGTACTTC. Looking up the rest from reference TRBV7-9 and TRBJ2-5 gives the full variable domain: DTGVSQNPRHKITKRGQNVTFRCDPISEHNRLYWYRQTLGQGPEFLTYFQNEAQLEKSRLLSDRFSAERPKGSFSTLEIQRTEQGDSAMYLCASSLAQETQYFGPGTRLLVL.

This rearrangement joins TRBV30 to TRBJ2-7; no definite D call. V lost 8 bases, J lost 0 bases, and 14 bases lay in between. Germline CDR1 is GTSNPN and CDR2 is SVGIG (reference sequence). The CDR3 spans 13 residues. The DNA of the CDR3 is TGTGCCGGGATAAAACCAAACTCCTACGAGCAGTACTTC. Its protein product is CAGIKPNSYEQYF.

The CDR3 sequence: CASSTSGNSAKNIQYF. For the CDR3, the DNA is TGTGCCAGCAGTACTAGCGGGAACTCAGCCAAAAACATTCAGTACTTC. This chain joins TRBV2 and TRBJ2-4; 10 bases map to TRBD2. Trimming removed 5 bases from V and 0 bases from J; junction bases left unmatched: 4. The CDR3 is 16 amino acids. The germline gives CDR1 SNHLY, CDR2 FYNNEI.

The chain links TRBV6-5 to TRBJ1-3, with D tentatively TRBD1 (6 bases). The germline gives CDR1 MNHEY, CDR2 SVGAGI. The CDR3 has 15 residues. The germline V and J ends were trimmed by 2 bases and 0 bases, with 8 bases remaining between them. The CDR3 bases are TGTGCCAGCAGTTACGACAGGAGCTCTGGAAACACCATATATTTT. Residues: CASSYDRSSGNTIYF.

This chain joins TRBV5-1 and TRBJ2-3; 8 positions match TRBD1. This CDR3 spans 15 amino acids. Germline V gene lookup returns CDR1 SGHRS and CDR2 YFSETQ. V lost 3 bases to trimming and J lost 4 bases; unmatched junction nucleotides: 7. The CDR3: CASSWTGRNPDTQYF. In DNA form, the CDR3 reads TGCGCCAGCAGCTGGACAGGGAGGAACCCAGATACGCAGTATTTT.

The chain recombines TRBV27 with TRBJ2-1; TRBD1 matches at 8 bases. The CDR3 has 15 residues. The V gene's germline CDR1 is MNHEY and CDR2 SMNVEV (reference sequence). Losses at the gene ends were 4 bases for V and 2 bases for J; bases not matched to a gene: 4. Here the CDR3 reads CASSSGQGPYNEQFF. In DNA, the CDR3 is TGTGCCAGCAGTTCCGGACAGGGTCCCTACAATGAGCAGTTCTTC.

CDR3 amino acids: CASSLDRNNEQFF. In DNA, the CDR3 is TGTGCCTCCTCCCTGGACAGAAACAATGAGCAGTTCTTC. V and J are TRBV10-3 and TRBJ2-1, with D perhaps matching TRBD1 (6 bases). V was cut by 11 bases and J by 5 bases, with 16 bases left in between. Germline CDR1 ENHRY, CDR2 SYGVKD. This CDR3 is built from 13 residues.

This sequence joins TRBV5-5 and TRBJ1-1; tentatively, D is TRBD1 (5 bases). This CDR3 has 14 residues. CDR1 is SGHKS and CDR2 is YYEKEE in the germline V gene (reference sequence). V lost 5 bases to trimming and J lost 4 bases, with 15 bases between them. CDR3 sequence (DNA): TGTGCCAGCAGGTGGGACCTACTGCTCACTGAAGCTTTCTTT. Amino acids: CASRWDLLLTEAFF.

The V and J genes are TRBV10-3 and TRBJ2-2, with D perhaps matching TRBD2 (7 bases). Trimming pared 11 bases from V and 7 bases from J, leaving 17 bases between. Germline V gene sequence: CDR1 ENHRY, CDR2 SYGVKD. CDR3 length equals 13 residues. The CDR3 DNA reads TGTGCCGTCCTCGGGGGGCTGGGCGGGGAGCTGTTTTTT. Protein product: CAVLGGLGGELFF.

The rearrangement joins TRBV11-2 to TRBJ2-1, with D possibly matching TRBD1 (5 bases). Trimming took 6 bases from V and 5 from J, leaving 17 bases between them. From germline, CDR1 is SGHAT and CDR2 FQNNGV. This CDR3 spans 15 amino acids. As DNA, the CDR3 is TGTGCCAGCAGGGGGCCTTACCTAATCCACAATGAGCAGTTCTTC. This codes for CASRGPYLIHNEQFF.

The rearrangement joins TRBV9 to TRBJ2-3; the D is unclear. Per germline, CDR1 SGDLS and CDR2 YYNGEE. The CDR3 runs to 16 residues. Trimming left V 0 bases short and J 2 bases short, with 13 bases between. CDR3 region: CASSVDRGTITDTQYF. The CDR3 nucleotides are TGTGCCAGCAGCGTAGATAGAGGAACGATCACAGATACGCAGTATTTT.

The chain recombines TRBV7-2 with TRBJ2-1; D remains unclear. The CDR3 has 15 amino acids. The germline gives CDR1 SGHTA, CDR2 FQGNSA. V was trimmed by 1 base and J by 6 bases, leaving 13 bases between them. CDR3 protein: CASSLVGVATNEQFF. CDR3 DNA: TGTGCCAGCAGCTTAGTTGGGGTCGCAACCAATGAGCAGTTCTTC.

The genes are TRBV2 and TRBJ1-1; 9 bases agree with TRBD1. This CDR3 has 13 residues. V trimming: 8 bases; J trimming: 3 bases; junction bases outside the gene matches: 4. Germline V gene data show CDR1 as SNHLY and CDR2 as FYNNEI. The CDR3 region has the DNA TGTGCCAGCCTACGGGACAGGGACACTGAAGCTTTCTTT. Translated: CASLRDRDTEAFF.

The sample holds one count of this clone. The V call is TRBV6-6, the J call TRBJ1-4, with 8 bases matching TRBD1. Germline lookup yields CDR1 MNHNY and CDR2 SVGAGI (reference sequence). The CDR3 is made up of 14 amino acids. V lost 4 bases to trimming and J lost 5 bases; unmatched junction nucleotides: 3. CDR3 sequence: CASSFDRGNEKLFF. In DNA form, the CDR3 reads TGTGCCAGCAGTTTTGACAGGGGAAATGAAAAACTGTTTTTT.

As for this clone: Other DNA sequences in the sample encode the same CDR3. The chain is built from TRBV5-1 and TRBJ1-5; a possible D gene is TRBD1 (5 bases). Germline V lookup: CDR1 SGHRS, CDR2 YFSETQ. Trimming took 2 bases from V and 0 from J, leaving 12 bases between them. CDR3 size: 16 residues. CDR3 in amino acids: CASSLEGPYSNQPQHF. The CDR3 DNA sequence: TGCGCCAGCAGCTTAGAGGGACCCTATAGCAATCAGCCCCAGCATTTT.

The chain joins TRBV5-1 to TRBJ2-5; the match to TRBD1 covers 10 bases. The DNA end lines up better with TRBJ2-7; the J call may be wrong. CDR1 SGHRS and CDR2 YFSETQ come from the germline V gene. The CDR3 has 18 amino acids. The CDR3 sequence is CASSLARTGGWGSYEQYF. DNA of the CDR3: TGCGCCAGCAGCTTGGCCCGGACAGGGGGTTGGGGGTCCTACGAGCAGTACTTC.

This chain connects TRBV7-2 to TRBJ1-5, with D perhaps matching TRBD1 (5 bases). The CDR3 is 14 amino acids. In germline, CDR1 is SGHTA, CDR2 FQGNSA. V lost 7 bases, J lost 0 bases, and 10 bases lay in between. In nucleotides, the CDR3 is TGTGCCAGCACCCTGACAGTTAGCAATCAGCCCCAGCATTTT. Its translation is CASTLTVSNQPQHF.

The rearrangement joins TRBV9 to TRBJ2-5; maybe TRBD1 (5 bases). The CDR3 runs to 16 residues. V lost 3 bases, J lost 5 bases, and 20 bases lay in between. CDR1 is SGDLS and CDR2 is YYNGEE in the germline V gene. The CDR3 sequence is CASSGGPELGRETQYF. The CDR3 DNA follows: TGTGCCAGCAGCGGGGGCCCGGAGCTGGGGCGGGAGACCCAGTACTTC.

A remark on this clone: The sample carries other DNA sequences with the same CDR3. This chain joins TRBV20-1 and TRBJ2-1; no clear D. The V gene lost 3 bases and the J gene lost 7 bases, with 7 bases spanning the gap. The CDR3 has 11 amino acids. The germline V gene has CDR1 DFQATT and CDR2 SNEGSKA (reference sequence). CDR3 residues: CSASSKNEQFF. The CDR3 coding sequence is TGCAGTGCTAGTAGTAAAAATGAGCAGTTCTTC.

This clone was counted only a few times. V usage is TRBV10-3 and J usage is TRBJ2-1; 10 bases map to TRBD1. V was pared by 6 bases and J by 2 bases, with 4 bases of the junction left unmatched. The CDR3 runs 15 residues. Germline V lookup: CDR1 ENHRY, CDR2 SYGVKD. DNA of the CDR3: TGTGCCATCAGGGCCGGGACAGGGGCCTACAATGAGCAGTTCTTC. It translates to CAIRAGTGAYNEQFF.